This T cell receptor (beta chain) emerged from a study of a mutant IDH1 vaccine in newly diagnosed glioma. Study overall: Most patients had received both radiotherapy and temozolomide, the prior options being radiotherapy, temozolomide, or both.

Time point described: week 23, last vaccination. Every vaccination contained 300 ug of the mutant IDH1 20-mer peptide and was paired with topical imiquimod. Findings and limits, study-wide: Top-clonotype changes in peripheral T cells seemed unrelated to pseudoprogression.

As to this clone: Its target is not known.

There are 15 residues in the CDR3. J lost 1 base, V lost 3 bases, and 2 bases had no gene match. The germline gives CDR1 MRHNA, CDR2 SNTAGT. Assay used: immunoSEQ multiplex PCR; TCRdb lists only in-frame clones, some missing. Among roughly 19,000 clones listed, around 82% were seen once. This TCR derives from a man under 40 with glioma. This sample comprised PBMCs, obtained from a glioma patient whose treatment included an IDH1 peptide vaccine. The V gene is TRBV6-4, the J gene TRBJ2-2; the match to TRBD2 covers 7 bases. This CDR3 reads CASSEQRGNTGELFF. The CDR3 DNA sequence: TGTGCCAGCAGTGAACAGCGGGGGAACACCGGGGAGCTGTTTTTT.